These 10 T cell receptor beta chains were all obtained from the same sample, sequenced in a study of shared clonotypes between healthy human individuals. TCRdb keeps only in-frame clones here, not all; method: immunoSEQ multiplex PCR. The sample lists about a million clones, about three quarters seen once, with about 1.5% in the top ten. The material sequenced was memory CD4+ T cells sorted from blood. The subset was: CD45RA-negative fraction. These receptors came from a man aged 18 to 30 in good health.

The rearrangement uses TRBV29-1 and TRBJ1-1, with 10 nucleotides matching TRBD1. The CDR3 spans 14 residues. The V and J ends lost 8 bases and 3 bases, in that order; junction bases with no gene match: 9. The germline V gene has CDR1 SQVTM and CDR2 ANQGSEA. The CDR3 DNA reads TGCAGCTTTAAACGGACAGGGGGGGACACTGAAGCTTTCTTT. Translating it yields CSFKRTGGDTEAFF.

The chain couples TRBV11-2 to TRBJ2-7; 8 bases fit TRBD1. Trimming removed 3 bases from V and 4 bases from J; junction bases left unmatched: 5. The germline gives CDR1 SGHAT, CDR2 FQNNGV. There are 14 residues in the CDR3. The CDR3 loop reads CASSFGQGEYEQYF. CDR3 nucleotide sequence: TGTGCCAGCAGCTTCGGACAGGGAGAATACGAGCAGTACTTC.

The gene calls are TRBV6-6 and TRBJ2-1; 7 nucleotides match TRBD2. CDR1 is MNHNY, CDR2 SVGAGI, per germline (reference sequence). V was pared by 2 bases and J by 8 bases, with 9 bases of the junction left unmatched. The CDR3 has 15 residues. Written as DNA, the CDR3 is TGTGCCAGCAGTTACCCGAGACTAGCCTCCGATGAGCAGTTCTTC. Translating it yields CASSYPRLASDEQFF.

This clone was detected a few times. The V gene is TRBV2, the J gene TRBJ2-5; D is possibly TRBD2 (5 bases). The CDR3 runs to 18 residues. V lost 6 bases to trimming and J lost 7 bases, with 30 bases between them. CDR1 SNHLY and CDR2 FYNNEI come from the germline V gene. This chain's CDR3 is CASRIKEITGPREGTQYF. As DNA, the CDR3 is TGTGCCAGCAGGATAAAGGAAATCACCGGGCCTCGAGAGGGGACCCAGTACTTC.

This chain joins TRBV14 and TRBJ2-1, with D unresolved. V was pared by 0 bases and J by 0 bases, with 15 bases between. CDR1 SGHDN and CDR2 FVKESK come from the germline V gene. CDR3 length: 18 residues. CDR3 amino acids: CASSQEQVLLSSYNEQFF. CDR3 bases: TGTGCCAGCAGCCAAGAGCAGGTCCTCCTAAGCTCCTACAATGAGCAGTTCTTC.

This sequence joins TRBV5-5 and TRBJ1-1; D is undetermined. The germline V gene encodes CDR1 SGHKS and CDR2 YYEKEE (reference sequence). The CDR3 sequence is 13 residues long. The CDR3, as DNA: TGTGAATATCGGGTTGGTATGAACACTGAAGCTTTCTTT. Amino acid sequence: CEYRVGMNTEAFF. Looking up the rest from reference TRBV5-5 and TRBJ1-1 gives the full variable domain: DAGVTQSPTHLIKTRGQQVTLRCSPISGHKSVSWYQQVLGQGPQFIFQYYEKEERGRGNFPDRFSARQFPNYSSELNVNALLLGDSALYLCEYRVGMNTEAFFGQGTRLTVV.

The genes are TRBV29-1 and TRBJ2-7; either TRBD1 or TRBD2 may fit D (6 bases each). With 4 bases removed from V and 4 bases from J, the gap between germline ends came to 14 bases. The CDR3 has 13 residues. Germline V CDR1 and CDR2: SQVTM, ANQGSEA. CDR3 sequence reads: CSVGQRGAYEQYF. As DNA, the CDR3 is TGCAGCGTTGGCCAAAGGGGGGCTTACGAGCAGTACTTC.

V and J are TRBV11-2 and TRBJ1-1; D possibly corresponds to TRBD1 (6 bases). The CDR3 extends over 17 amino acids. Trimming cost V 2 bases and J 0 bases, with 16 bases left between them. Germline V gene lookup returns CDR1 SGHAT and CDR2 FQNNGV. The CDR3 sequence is CASSLQGFRSVNTEAFF. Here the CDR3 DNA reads TGTGCCAGCAGCTTACAGGGGTTTCGTTCAGTGAACACTGAAGCTTTCTTT.

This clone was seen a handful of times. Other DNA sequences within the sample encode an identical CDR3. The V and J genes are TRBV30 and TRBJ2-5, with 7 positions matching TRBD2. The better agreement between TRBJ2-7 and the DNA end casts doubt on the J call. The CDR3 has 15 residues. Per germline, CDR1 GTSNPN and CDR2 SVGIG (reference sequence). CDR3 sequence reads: CAWSGPSGLSYEQYF. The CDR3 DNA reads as TGTGCCTGGAGTGGACCTAGCGGCCTCTCCTACGAGCAGTACTTC.

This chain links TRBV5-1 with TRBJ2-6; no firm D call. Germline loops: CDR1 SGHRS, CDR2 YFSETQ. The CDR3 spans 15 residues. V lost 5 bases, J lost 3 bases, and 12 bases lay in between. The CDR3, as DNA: TGCGCCAGCAGTCCACGGTTTAGTGGGGCCAACGTCCTGACTTTC. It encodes CASSPRFSGANVLTF.